This TCR beta chain derives from a study of cytomegalovirus exposure and HLA in healthy donors. Overall study findings and caveats: Later genetic work tied a missense DCLRE1C variant to beta-chain V and J trimming.

The CDR3 length is 15 residues. CDR1 and CDR2 (germline): GTSNPN, SVGIG (reference sequence). The ends lost 3 bases at V and 0 bases at J; junction bases unmatched: 4. Amplification used 60 Vbeta primers and 13 Jbeta primers. TCRdb's copy holds only in-frame clones and misses some; the assay was immunoSEQ multiplex PCR. The sample carries about 140,000 clones, more than 70% recorded once. As for this clone: Its antigen remains unidentified.

V is TRBV30 and J is TRBJ1-4, with 7 bases identical to TRBD1. What was sequenced was PBMCs. The clonotype originates from a woman aged 45-59 years in good health and CMV-seronegative. In DNA, the CDR3 is TGTGCCTGGAGCTCCAGGGGGGCAACTAATGAAAAACTGTTTTTT. Translated, it gives CAWSSRGATNEKLFF.